The 2 T cell receptor beta chains reported below all come from one sample, sequenced in a study of T cell repertoires in cytomegalovirus infection. For these TCRs, the target antigens are not known. Via MiXCR, TCRdb re-called the reads, giving one row per CDR3 protein. The profile shows approximately 910,000 distinct CDR3 sequences, 25% to 40% of them singletons. The sequences come from cultured CD8+ T cells from PBMCs, collected from culture after CMV antigen stimulation. The receptors stem from a human donor in good health (CMV status not recorded). Some clones in this sample may be carry-over from other donors' samples.

The chain has TRBV19 and TRBJ2-1; no definite D call. Germline V gene data show CDR1 as LNHDA and CDR2 as SQIVND (reference sequence). V dropped 2 bases and J dropped 0 bases, with 8 bases sitting between them. This CDR3 spans 15 amino acids. The CDR3 nucleotides read TGTGCCAGTAGTATAAGCAGTTACTCCTACAATGAGCAGTTCTTC. The encoded protein is CASSISSYSYNEQFF.

This clonotype was recorded only once. V and J are TRBV12-3 or TRBV12-4 and TRBJ2-7; 7 nucleotides align to TRBD1. The V segment lost 4 bases and the J segment 4 bases; nucleotides outside the gene matches: 10. This CDR3 comprises 15 residues. CDR3: CASSYGHRGGYEQYF. The CDR3 nucleotides read TGTGCCAGCAGTTATGGACACAGGGGCGGTTACGAGCAGTACTTC.